This T cell receptor beta chain stems from a study of human T cells and chemical hapten exposure. V lost 2 bases and J 2 bases, leaving 19 bases between the germline ends. The CDR3 runs 18 residues. Per germline, CDR1 SGHTA and CDR2 FQGTGA. Time point meaning: pre-sensitization, week 0. Noted treatment: therapeutic diphenylcyclopropenone sensitization with weekly scalp DPC. TCRdb passed the RACE reads through MiXCR, listing each CDR3 protein once. Here the sample spans approximately 52,000 distinct CDR3 sequences, 8.5% to 10% being singletons. The clonotype was recovered from a woman aged 35 to 49 with alopecia areata. Some clones in this sample may be carry-over from other donors' samples. The chain carries TRBV7-3 and TRBJ2-1; either TRBD1 or TRBD2 may fit D (5 bases each). The sample consisted of whole blood, taken in connection with sensitization to the hapten diphenylcyclopropenone (DPC). The chain's CDR3 is CASSLRGGLDNPYNEQFF. The CDR3 DNA reads TGTGCCAGCAGCTTACGGGGCGGATTGGATAACCCCTACAATGAGCAGTTCTTC. The whole variable domain, remainder taken from reference TRBV7-3 and TRBJ2-1, is GAGVSQTPSNKVTEKGKYVELRCDPISGHTALYWYRQSLGQGPEFLIYFQGTGAADDSGLPNDRFFAVRPEGSVSTLKIQRTERGDSAVYLCASSLRGGLDNPYNEQFFGPGTRLTVL.